This T cell receptor beta chain was obtained from a study of beta chain features in type 1 diabetes. Study-level results: For Type 1 diabetes patients, all four CD4+ subsets carried TCRB CDR3s that were moderately but significantly shorter. The influence of HLA type on TCRB rearrangement stayed undetermined.

Every bit of the isolated RNA underwent reverse transcription, so sequencing read expressed TCRB transcripts. Naive, central memory and regulatory T cell samples produced a mean of approximately 4 million reads. The protocol was immunoSEQ multiplex PCR, while the TCRdb copy is restricted to in-frame clones and leaves out a portion. Here the sample spans 200,000 to 250,000 clones, 12% to 15% being singletons. CDR1 is LNHNV and CDR2 is YYDKDF in the germline V gene (reference sequence). The CDR3 is made up of 14 amino acids. The V end was cut by 2 bases, the J end by 0 bases, with 8 bases between. Notes on this clone: The antigen remains unidentified.

Markers CD45RO/CCR7/CD25/CD127/CD95/CD27 served to sort CD4+ naive, central memory, regulatory and stem cell-like memory cells. V gene TRBV15 combines with J gene TRBJ2-7; weak D call: TRBD1 (5 bases). Sequencing input: naive CD4+ T cells from blood. The source of this sequence is a woman aged 40 to 49 in good health. The CDR3 region has the DNA TGTGCCACCAGCAGACAGGGTAGCTCCTACGAGCAGTACTTC. Translating gives CATSRQGSSYEQYF. Looking up the rest from reference TRBV15 and TRBJ2-7 gives the full variable domain: DAMVIQNPRYQVTQFGKPVTLSCSQTLNHNVMYWYQQKSSQAPKLLFHYYDKDFNNEADTPDNFQSRRPNTSFCFLDIRSPGLGDTAMYLCATSRQGSSYEQYFGPGTRLTVT.